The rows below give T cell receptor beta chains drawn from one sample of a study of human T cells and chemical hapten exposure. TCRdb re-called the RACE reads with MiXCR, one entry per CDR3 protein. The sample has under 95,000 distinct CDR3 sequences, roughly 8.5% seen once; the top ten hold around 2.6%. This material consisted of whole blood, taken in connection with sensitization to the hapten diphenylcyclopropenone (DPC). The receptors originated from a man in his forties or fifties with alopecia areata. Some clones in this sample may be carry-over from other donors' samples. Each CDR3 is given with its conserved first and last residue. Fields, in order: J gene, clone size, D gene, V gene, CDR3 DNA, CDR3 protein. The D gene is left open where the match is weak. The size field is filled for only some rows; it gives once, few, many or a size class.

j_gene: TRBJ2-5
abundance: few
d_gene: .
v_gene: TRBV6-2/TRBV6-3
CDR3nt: TGTGCCAGCAGTGAGGGACTGGGGGGCTCCCAGTACTTC
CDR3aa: CASSEGLGGSQYF

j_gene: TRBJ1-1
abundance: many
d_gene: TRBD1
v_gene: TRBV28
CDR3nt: TGTGCCAGCAGGGGGACAGGGGGCCTATCGGGCACTGAAGCTTTCTTT
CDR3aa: CASRGTGGLSGTEAFF

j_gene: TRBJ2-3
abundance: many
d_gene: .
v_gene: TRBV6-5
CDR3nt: TGTGCCAGCAGCTCCTACACAGATACGCAGTATTTT
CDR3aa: CASSSYTDTQYF

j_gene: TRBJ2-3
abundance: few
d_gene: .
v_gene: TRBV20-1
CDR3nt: TGCAGTGTTGTCCGAGACACAGATACGCAGTATTTT
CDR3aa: CSVVRDTDTQYF

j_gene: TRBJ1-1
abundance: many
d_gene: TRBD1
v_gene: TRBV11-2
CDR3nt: TGTGCCAGCAGCGGACAGGGGTACGGCACTGAAGCTTTCTTT
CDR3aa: CASSGQGYGTEAFF

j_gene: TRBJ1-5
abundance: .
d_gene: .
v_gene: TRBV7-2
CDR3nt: TGTGCCAGCACGATTTATGACCAGCCCCAGCATTTT
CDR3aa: CASTIYDQPQHF

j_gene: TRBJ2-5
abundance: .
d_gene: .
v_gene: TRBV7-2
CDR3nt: TGTGCCAGCAGCCCCAACCCAGGCCCCGAGACCCAGTACTTC
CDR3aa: CASSPNPGPETQYF

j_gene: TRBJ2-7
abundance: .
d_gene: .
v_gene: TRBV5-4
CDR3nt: TGTGCCAGCAGCTTGTATAGCGGCCACTACGAGCAGTACTTC
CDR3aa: CASSLYSGHYEQYF

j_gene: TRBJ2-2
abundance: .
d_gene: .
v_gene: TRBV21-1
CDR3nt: TGTGCCAGCAACGGGACGTATATAGGGACTAGCGGATCCACCGGGGAGCTGTTTTTT
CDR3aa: CASNGTYIGTSGSTGELFF

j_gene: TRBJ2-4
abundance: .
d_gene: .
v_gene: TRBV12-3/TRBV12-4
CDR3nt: TGTGCCAGCGTATCCGGCATGGGGTCGGCCAAAAACATTCAGTACTTC
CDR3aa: CASVSGMGSAKNIQYF

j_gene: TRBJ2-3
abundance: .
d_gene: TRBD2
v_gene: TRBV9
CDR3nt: TGTGCCAGCAGCACCAGACTAGCGGGCTTCACAGATACGCAGTATTTT
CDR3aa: CASSTRLAGFTDTQYF

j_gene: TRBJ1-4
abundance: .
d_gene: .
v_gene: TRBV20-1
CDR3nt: TGCAGTGCCCAAGGGCAGCCTAATGAAAAACTGTTTTTT
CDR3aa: CSAQGQPNEKLFF

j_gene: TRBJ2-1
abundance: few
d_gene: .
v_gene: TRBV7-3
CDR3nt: TGTGCCAGCAGCTCAAATTCGGGCAATGAGCAGTTCTTC
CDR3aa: CASSSNSGNEQFF

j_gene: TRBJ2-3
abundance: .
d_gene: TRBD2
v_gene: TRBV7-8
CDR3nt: TGTGCCAGCAGCCCGCGAACCACTAGCGCGAGCACAGATACGCAGTATTTT
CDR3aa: CASSPRTTSASTDTQYF

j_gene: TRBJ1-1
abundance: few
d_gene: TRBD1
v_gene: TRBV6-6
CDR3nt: TGTGCCAGCAGTTACCAGGGGGGAGGAACTGAAGCTTTCTTT
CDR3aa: CASSYQGGGTEAFF

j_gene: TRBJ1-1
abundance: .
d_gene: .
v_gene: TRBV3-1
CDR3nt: TGTGCCAGCAGCGCCCGAACACAATCGGTCTTCTTT
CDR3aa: CASSARTQSVFF

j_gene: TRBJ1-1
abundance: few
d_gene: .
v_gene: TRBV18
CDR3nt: TGTGCCAGCTCACCACCGGGGGGCGAAGCTTTCTTT
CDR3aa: CASSPPGGEAFF

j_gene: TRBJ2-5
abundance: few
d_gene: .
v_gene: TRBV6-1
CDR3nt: TGTGCCAGCAGTGAAGCTTGGCGGCAAGAGACCCAGTACTTC
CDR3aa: CASSEAWRQETQYF

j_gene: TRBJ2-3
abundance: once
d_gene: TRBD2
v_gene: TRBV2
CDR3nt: TGTGCCAGCAGTAACCCATCGACTAGCCGACGAACAGATACGCAGTATTTT
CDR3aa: CASSNPSTSRRTDTQYF

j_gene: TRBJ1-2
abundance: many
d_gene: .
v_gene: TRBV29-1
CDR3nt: TGCAGCGTGGAGGGGCAGCAGCCCTATGGCTACACCTTC
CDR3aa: CSVEGQQPYGYTF